The sequence of this T cell receptor beta chain was determined in a study of OX40 agonist ivuxolimab in advanced cancers. Study as a whole: Every 2 weeks, patients got intravenous ivuxolimab at one of six dose levels (0.01-10 mg/kg). Of the participants, approximately 40% had some prior anti-PD-1, anti-PD-L1 or anti-CTLA-4 therapy, which was allowed. Partial responses were achieved by three patients, one with hepatocellular carcinoma and two with cutaneous melanoma.

With 0 bases removed from V and 13 bases from J, the gap between germline ends came to 4 bases. Germline V gene data show CDR1 as SGHVT and CDR2 as SQSDAQ. This CDR3 has 11 amino acids. Notes on the study in general: Not determined was the antigen specificity of the expanded peripheral T cells.

This clone was seen a few times. What it binds is not known. TCRdb's table, derived via immunoSEQ multiplex PCR, lists solely in-frame clones and lacks some. The sample comprises over 80,000 clones, about 84% of which are singletons, and roughly 5.5% rests with the top ten. The V gene is TRBV7-4, the J gene TRBJ1-6; D is undetermined. The clonotype comes from an adult with an advanced solid tumor such as melanoma, head and neck, liver or kidney cancer. The specimen comprised CD4+ or CD8+ T cells sorted from blood, sampled in a trial of the OX40 agonist ivuxolimab. CDR3 region: CASSLADPLHF. The CDR3, as DNA: TGTGCCAGCAGCTTAGCGGATCCCCTCCACTTT.